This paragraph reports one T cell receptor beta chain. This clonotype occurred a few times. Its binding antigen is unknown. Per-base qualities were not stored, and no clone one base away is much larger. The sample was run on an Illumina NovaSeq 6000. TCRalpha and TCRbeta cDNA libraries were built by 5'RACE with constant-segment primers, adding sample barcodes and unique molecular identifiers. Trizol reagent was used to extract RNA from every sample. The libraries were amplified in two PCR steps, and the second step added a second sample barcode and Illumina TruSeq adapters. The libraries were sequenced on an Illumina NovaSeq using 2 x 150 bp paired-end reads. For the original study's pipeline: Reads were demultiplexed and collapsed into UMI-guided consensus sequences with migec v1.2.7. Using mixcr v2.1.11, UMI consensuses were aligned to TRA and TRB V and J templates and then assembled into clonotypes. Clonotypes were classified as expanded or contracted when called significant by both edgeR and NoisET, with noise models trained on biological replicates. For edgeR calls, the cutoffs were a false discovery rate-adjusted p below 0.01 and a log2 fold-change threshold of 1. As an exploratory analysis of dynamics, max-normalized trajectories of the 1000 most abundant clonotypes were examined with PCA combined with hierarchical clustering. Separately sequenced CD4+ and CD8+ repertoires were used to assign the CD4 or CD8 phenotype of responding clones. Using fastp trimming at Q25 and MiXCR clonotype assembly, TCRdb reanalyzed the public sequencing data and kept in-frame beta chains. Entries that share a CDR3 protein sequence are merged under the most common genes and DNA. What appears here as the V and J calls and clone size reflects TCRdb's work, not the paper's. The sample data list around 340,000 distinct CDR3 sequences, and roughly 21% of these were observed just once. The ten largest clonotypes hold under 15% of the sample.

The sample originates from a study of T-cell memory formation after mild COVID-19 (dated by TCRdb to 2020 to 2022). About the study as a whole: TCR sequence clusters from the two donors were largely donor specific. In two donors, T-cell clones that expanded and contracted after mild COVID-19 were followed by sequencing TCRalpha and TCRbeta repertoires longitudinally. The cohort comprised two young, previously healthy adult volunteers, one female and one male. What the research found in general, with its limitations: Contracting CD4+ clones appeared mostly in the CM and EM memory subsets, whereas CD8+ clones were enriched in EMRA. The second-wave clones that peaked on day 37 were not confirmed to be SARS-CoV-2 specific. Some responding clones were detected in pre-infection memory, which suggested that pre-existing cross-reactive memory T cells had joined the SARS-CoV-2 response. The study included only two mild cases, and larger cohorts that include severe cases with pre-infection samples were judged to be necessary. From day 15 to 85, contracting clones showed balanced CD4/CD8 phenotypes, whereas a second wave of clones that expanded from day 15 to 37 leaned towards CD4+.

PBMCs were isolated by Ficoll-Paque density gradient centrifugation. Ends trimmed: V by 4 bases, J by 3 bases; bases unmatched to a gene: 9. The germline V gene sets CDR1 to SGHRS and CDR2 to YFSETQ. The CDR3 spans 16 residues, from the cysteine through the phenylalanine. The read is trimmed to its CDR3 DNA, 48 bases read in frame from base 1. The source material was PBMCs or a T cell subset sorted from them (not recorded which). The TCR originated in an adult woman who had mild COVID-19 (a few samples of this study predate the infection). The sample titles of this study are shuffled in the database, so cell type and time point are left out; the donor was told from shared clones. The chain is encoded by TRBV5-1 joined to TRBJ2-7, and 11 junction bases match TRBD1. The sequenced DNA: TGCGCCAGCAGCCCGGACAGGGGGCGCTCCTTCTACGAGCAGTACTTC. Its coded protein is CASSPDRGRSFYEQYF.